This TCR beta chain appears in the sequencing data of a study of tumor-infiltrating lymphocytes in primary liver carcinoma. Total RNA and DNA came together from roughly 20-30 mg of bulk tissue without cell sorting. The CDR3 loop spans 16 amino acids. V lost 3 bases, J lost 2 bases, and 8 bases stayed unmatched. CDR1 is MDHEN, CDR2 SYDVKM, per germline. TCR beta cDNA was made from 500 ng total RNA with a constant-region primer. Slightly modified ARM-PCR, run as three nested multiplex PCR rounds, produced the TCR beta libraries. Primers for the first two PCR rounds were TRBV1-TRBV30 forward primers and a C-beta reverse primer (approximately 10 cycles per round). TCRdb fed the multiplex PCR reads into MiXCR, producing one record per CDR3 protein. Here the sample spans fewer than 150,000 distinct CDR3 sequences, around 62% being singletons. This clonotype was detected only a few times.

The TCR originated in an older woman with primary liver carcinoma and hepatitis B virus infection. The chain joins TRBV28 to TRBJ2-3, with 7 bases matching TRBD2. The sample taken for sequencing was liver tumor tissue from sampling region 1. Subset described: tumor region T1, superior pole. Here the CDR3 DNA reads TGTGCCAGCAGTTTGGGAGGGAGCTGGGCCACAGATACGCAGTATTTT. It codes for CASSLGGSWATDTQYF. The entire variable domain, with the rest obtained from reference TRBV28 and TRBJ2-3, is as follows: DVKVTQSSRYLVKRTGEKVFLECVQDMDHENMFWYRQDPGLGLRLIYFSYDVKMKEKGDIPEGYSVSREKKERFSLILESASTNQTSMYLCASSLGGSWATDTQYFGPGTRLTVL.